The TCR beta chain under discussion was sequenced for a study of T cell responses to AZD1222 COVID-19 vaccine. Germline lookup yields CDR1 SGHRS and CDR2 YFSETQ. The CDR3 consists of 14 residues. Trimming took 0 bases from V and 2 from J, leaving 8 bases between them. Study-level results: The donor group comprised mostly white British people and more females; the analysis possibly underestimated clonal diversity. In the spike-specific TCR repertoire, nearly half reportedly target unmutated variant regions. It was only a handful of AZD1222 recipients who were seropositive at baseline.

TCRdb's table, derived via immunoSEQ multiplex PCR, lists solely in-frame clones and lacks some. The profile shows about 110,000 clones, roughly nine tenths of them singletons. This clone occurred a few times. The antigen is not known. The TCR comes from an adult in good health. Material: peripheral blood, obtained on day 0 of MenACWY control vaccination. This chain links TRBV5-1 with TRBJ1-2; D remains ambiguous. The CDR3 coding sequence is TGCGCCAGCAGCTTGGTCCACCAGAACTATGGCTACACCTTC. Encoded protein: CASSLVHQNYGYTF.